The sequence of this T cell receptor (beta chain) was determined in a study of cytomegalovirus exposure and HLA in healthy donors. This CDR3 region has 13 residues. The germline CDR1 and CDR2 sequences are PRHDT and FYEKMQ (reference sequence). V was shortened by 5 bases and J by 5 bases, with 12 bases between the two germline ends. Study-level points and caveats: CMV serostatus was the only immune exposure information that was available. A later analysis reportedly found fewer N-insertions in an Asian-associated ancestry cluster than the approximately 700-donor mean. Reports showed the classifier diagnosing cytomegalovirus status with high specificity and sensitivity.

Note on this clone: Its antigen is not identified.

Primers for the PCR totalled 60 Vbeta and 13 Jbeta. Produced via immunoSEQ multiplex PCR; TCRdb's table is partial and in-frame only. The sample contains 180,000 or so clones, roughly 80% of which appear only once. The receptor was derived from a woman aged 40 to 55 in good health and CMV-seropositive. The chain recombines TRBV13 with TRBJ1-1, with a weak D call TRBD1 (5 bases). Sequencing was done on a sample of PBMCs. CDR3 nucleotides: TGTGCCAGCAGCGAGACAGCTACGACTGAAGCTTTCTTT. It codes for CASSETATTEAFF.